Listed below are T cell receptor beta chains from one sample, sequenced in a study of post-analysis software for immune sequencing data. TCRdb reanalysed the PCR reads using MiXCR and keeps one entry per CDR3 protein. The sample yields 740,000 or so distinct CDR3 sequences, roughly half seen once. The sample consisted of blood. The receptors stem from a girl aged 5 to 17 with multiple sclerosis. The CDR3 runs from the conserved cysteine through the conserved F or W. D genes are given only for firm matches. The size field is filled for only some rows; it gives once, few, many or a size class.

abundance,j_gene,d_gene,v_gene,CDR3aa,CDR3nt
few,TRBJ2-7,TRBD2,TRBV12-3/TRBV12-4,CASSPRPLAGGYEQYF,TGTGCCAGCAGTCCCCGGCCCTTAGCGGGAGGCTACGAGCAGTACTTC
few,TRBJ2-7,TRBD1,TRBV20-1,CSARASDRGYEQYF,TGCAGTGCTAGAGCCTCAGACAGGGGCTACGAGCAGTACTTC
NA,TRBJ2-3,TRBD2,TRBV20-1,CSARDSELAGNPSTDTQYF,TGCAGTGCTAGAGATTCAGAGCTAGCGGGGAACCCTAGCACAGATACGCAGTATTTT
NA,TRBJ2-5,TRBD2,TRBV4-2,CASSQLAGDGETQYF,TGTGCCAGCAGCCAATTGGCGGGGGATGGGGAGACCCAGTACTTC
NA,TRBJ1-4,TRBD1,TRBV6-5,CASSDRPGQGEEKLFF,TGTGCCAGCAGCGATAGACCGGGACAGGGTGAAGAAAAACTGTTTTTT
NA,TRBJ1-1,NA,TRBV20-1,CSARLGQNTEAFF,TGCAGTGCCCGGCTAGGTCAGAACACTGAAGCTTTCTTT
NA,TRBJ1-2,TRBD1,TRBV10-3,CAIRGTGLSVDGYTF,TGTGCCATCAGAGGGACAGGGTTGTCAGTAGATGGCTACACCTTC
few,TRBJ1-5,TRBD1,TRBV20-1,CSASPQTGTGNQPQHF,TGCAGTGCAAGTCCCCAAACCGGGACAGGCAATCAGCCCCAGCATTTT
few,TRBJ2-1,NA,TRBV7-2,CASSFGVGEQFF,TGTGCCAGCAGCTTTGGGGTAGGTGAGCAGTTCTTC
few,TRBJ2-3,NA,TRBV6-5,CASSYLGNTQYF,TGTGCCAGCAGTTACTTGGGGAATACGCAGTATTTT
few,TRBJ2-1,NA,TRBV5-4,CASSLISASYNEQFF,TGTGCCAGCAGCTTAATATCTGCCTCCTACAATGAGCAGTTCTTC
NA,TRBJ2-6,TRBD1,TRBV11-1,CASSPGTGDWGANVLTF,TGTGCCAGCAGCCCCGGGACAGGGGACTGGGGGGCCAACGTCCTGACTTTC
NA,TRBJ1-2,TRBD1,TRBV29-1,CSVEAPGTGNYGYTF,TGCAGCGTTGAAGCCCCGGGGACAGGGAACTATGGCTACACCTTC
few,TRBJ2-1,NA,TRBV5-1,CASKLQDNEQFF,TGCGCCAGCAAACTACAGGACAATGAGCAGTTCTTC
few,TRBJ2-7,TRBD2,TRBV4-1,CASSQRGPGTSYEQYF,TGCGCCAGCAGCCAGAGGGGTCCCGGGACTAGCTACGAGCAGTACTTC
once,TRBJ2-7,NA,TRBV12-3/TRBV12-4,CASSFQDPVWDEQYF,TGTGCCAGCAGTTTTCAGGACCCTGTATGGGACGAGCAGTACTTC
once,TRBJ2-5,NA,TRBV5-1,CASSLGRQVGAFQETQYF,TGCGCCAGCAGCTTGGGAAGGCAAGTAGGGGCGTTCCAAGAGACCCAGTACTTC
NA,TRBJ1-2,TRBD1,TRBV3-1,CASSQLDRSNYGYTF,TGTGCCAGCAGCCAACTGGACAGGTCGAACTATGGCTACACCTTC
NA,TRBJ2-1,TRBD2,TRBV9,CASSVGPSGSHEQFF,TGTGCCAGCAGCGTAGGGCCTAGCGGGAGCCATGAGCAGTTCTTC
few,TRBJ2-3,TRBD1,TRBV5-1,CASRTGTGTDTQYF,TGCGCCAGCAGGACCGGGACAGGGACAGATACGCAGTATTTT
NA,TRBJ2-4,TRBD2,TRBV20-1,CSARPTVTTSGGGIQYF,TGCAGTGCGAGACCAACGGTTACAACTAGCGGGGGGGGGATTCAGTACTTC
NA,TRBJ2-7,NA,TRBV12-3/TRBV12-4,CASSLAQVGGSSYEQYF,TGTGCCAGCAGTTTAGCCCAGGTCGGTGGAAGCTCCTACGAGCAGTACTTC
few,TRBJ2-7,NA,TRBV15,CATSRDIAGTYEQYF,TGTGCCACCAGCAGAGATATCGCGGGCACCTACGAGCAGTACTTC
NA,TRBJ2-7,NA,TRBV10-3,CAITSGQGEQYF,TGTGCCATCACCAGTGGGCAGGGCGAGCAGTACTTC
NA,TRBJ1-2,NA,TRBV11-2,CASSPRVRAETPSNYGYTF,TGTGCCAGCAGCCCACGGGTGCGGGCAGAGACGCCCTCTAACTATGGCTACACCTTC
NA,TRBJ2-5,NA,TRBV6-5,CASSYSGLVETQYF,TGTGCCAGCAGTTACTCGGGGCTTGTGGAGACCCAGTACTTC
NA,TRBJ2-6,TRBD1,TRBV3-1,CASSQPRTGPSGANVLTF,TGTGCCAGCAGCCAACCACGGACAGGGCCTTCTGGGGCCAACGTCCTGACTTTC
NA,TRBJ2-7,TRBD2,TRBV7-3,CASSFAGGVFEQYF,TGTGCCAGCAGCTTCGCGGGGGGGGTTTTTGAGCAGTACTTC
NA,TRBJ2-1,NA,TRBV11-1,CASSLVADYNEQFF,TGTGCCAGCAGCTTAGTGGCGGACTACAATGAGCAGTTCTTC
few,TRBJ2-7,TRBD2,TRBV10-3,CAITQAGGYEQYF,TGTGCCATCACCCAAGCGGGAGGCTACGAGCAGTACTTC
NA,TRBJ2-7,TRBD2,TRBV5-1,CASTLGGGTYEQYF,TGCGCCAGCACCTTGGGGGGGGGTACCTACGAGCAGTACTTC
NA,TRBJ2-7,TRBD1,TRBV29-1,CSARQGPNEQYF,TGCAGCGCCCGACAGGGGCCCAACGAGCAGTACTTC